The 29 T cell receptor beta chains reported below all come from one sample, sequenced in a study of molecular identifiers for immune sequencing clone quantification. TCRdb independently ran MiXCR on the PCR reads; one entry per CDR3 protein. The sample holds 9,500 to 15,000 distinct CDR3 sequences, approximately 20% seen once. The source material was naive CD8+ T cells from blood, with Jurkat cell RNA spiked in. Subset: FACS-sorted CD8+CD4-CCR7+CD45RA+ naive T cells. Receptor source: a human donor in good health. Some libraries in this study had Jurkat cell RNA spiked in.

By share of the sample, this clonotype is medium-sized. This rearrangement joins TRBV5-1 to TRBJ2-7; TRBD1 is a possible D gene (5 bases). Trimming cost V 3 bases and J 7 bases, with 14 bases left between them. Looked up from germline, CDR1 is SGHRS and CDR2 is YFSETQ. CDR3 size: 13 residues. The CDR3 is CASSWTSSQEQYF. In DNA form, the CDR3 reads TGCGCCAGCAGCTGGACATCATCTCAAGAGCAGTACTTC.

This clonotype came up many times. V and J are TRBV3-1 and TRBJ2-1, with TRBD1 matching over 7 bases. Germline loops: CDR1 LGHDT, CDR2 YNNKEL (reference sequence). V lost 0 bases and J lost 0; bases outside the gene matches: 11. The CDR3 sequence is 19 residues long. The CDR3 coding sequence is TGTGCCAGCAGCCAAGATACCCCATTCAGGGGGAGCTCCTACAATGAGCAGTTCTTC. It encodes CASSQDTPFRGSSYNEQFF.

This clonotype is labeled medium-sized (0.01 to 0.1%). The chain couples TRBV6-5 to TRBJ2-3; 10 bases line up with TRBD1. Per the germline V gene, CDR1 is MNHEY and CDR2 is SVGAGI. With 6 bases clipped from V and 6 bases from J, the junction kept 6 bases outside the gene matches. This CDR3 comprises 14 residues. Written as DNA, the CDR3 is TGTGCCAGCAGGAGACAGGGGGCTGATGATACGCAGTATTTT. Its protein is CASRRQGADDTQYF.

The J gene is TRBJ2-1, the V gene TRBV14, with 10 bases identical to TRBD2. Germline CDR1 reads SGHDN; CDR2 reads FVKESK. V trimming: 4 bases; J trimming: 8 bases; junction bases outside the gene matches: 14. The CDR3 length is 17 residues. This chain's CDR3 is CASSPDWASGSGDEQFF. DNA for the CDR3: TGTGCCAGCAGCCCCGACTGGGCTAGCGGGAGCGGGGATGAGCAGTTCTTC.

This clonotype is labeled as medium-sized. The chain employs TRBV9 and TRBJ2-5, with a weak D call TRBD1 (5 bases). Germline lookup yields CDR1 SGDLS and CDR2 YYNGEE. V was clipped by 6 bases and J by 1 base, with 16 bases between them. This CDR3 has 15 residues. CDR3 loop: CASMKERQFQETQYF. The CDR3 region has the DNA TGTGCCAGCATGAAGGAGCGACAGTTCCAAGAGACCCAGTACTTC.

This clonotype was counted many times. The rearrangement links TRBV11-2 to TRBJ2-1, with D tentatively TRBD1 (5 bases). Germline-derived CDR1 and CDR2 are SGHAT and FQNNGV. The CDR3 totals 15 residues. The V end was cut by 6 bases, the J end by 9 bases, with 21 bases between. The CDR3 DNA reads as TGTGCCAGCAGTTCACTCGACAGTTTAACCAGTGAGCAGTTCTTC. Translated: CASSSLDSLTSEQFF.

By share, this clonotype ranks as medium-sized. The chain is built from TRBV7-9 and TRBJ2-4; D not certain. The germline CDR1 and CDR2 sequences are SEHNR and FQNEAQ (reference sequence). The CDR3 length is 18 residues. The V and J ends lost 1 base and 1 base respectively, with 17 bases between them. This chain's CDR3 is CASSLGVVSGRAKNIQYF. In nucleotides, the CDR3 is TGTGCCAGCAGCTTAGGGGTGGTGTCTGGACGGGCCAAAAACATTCAGTACTTC.

There are many counts of this clonotype. The chain joins TRBV7-8 to TRBJ2-5; D uncertain. V was pared by 1 base and J by 5 bases, with 8 bases between. The CDR3 is made up of 13 amino acids. Germline V CDR1 and CDR2: SGHVS, FQNEAQ. CDR3 nucleotide sequence: TGTGCCAGCAGCTTAGTCTATAGGGAGACCCAGTACTTC. This translates into CASSLVYRETQYF.

This clonotype occurred once. The V call is TRBV29-1, the J call TRBJ2-5; 12 bases agree with TRBD2. Per the germline V gene, CDR1 is SQVTM and CDR2 is ANQGSEA. This CDR3 is built from 16 residues. The trim removed 1 base at V and 5 bases at J, leaving 8 bases unmatched. CDR3 loop: CSVEGPGLAGGETQYF. In nucleotides, the CDR3 is TGCAGCGTTGAAGGCCCGGGACTAGCGGGCGGGGAGACCCAGTACTTC.

Turning to this clonotype: This may come from a read error, since a much larger clone is one base off. The chain recombines TRBV6-5 with TRBJ2-5; a weak D match, TRBD2 (6 bases). The CDR3 is 18 residues long. Germline values: CDR1 MNHEY, CDR2 SVGAGI. CDR3 in amino acids: CASSPVPPGLPYQENQYF. The DNA for the CDR3 is TGTGCCAGCAGCCCAGTTCCACCGGGACTGCCGTACCAAGAGAACCAGTACTTC.

This clonotype is medium-sized by share. V and J are TRBV30 and TRBJ2-7; 8 nucleotides align to TRBD1. The V and J ends lost 3 bases and 5 bases, in that order; junction bases with no gene match: 6. The CDR3 has 13 amino acids. The germline V gene encodes CDR1 GTSNPN and CDR2 SVGIG (reference sequence). CDR3 sequence reads: CAWSLQGANEQYF. The CDR3 region has the DNA TGTGCCTGGAGCCTCCAGGGGGCAAACGAGCAGTACTTC.

The chain uses TRBV6-2 or TRBV6-3 and TRBJ2-1; maybe TRBD2 (6 bases). V lost 4 bases to trimming and J lost 8 bases, with 21 bases between them. CDR1 is MNHEY and CDR2 is SVGEGT in the germline V gene. CDR3 length: 16 residues. The CDR3 DNA is TGTGCCAGCAGTTCTTTGGGGGGATCCCCTACCCATGAGCAGTTCTTC. Translating it yields CASSSLGGSPTHEQFF.

This clonotype was seen ten or more times. The chain has TRBV7-2 and TRBJ2-5; D possibly corresponds to TRBD2 (6 bases). Germline-derived CDR1 and CDR2 are SGHTA and FQGNSA. This CDR3 region has 14 residues. V lost 3 bases and J lost 0, with 8 bases in between. CDR3 protein: CASSFSGYQETQYF. The CDR3 DNA reads as TGTGCCAGCAGCTTTAGCGGCTACCAAGAGACCCAGTACTTC.

The chain is built from TRBV2 and TRBJ2-7, with 10 positions matching TRBD2. Germline V lookup: CDR1 SNHLY, CDR2 FYNNEI. The V segment lost 4 bases and the J segment 4 bases; nucleotides outside the gene matches: 22. This CDR3 is 20 amino acids long. CDR3 DNA sequence: TGTGCCAGCAGTGGCGGGACACTACCTTTACAACTAGCGGGGCCGTACGAGCAGTACTTC. Translating gives CASSGGTLPLQLAGPYEQYF.

This clonotype was counted between two and nine times. One base away lies a much larger clone, so this may be a sequencing read error. The DNA is omitted, as the CDR3 cannot be located on it reliably, and the CDR3 follows TCRdb's listing. This chain links TRBV6-6 with TRBJ1-3. Germline-derived CDR1 and CDR2 are MNHNY and SVGAGI (reference sequence). The CDR3 is 15 residues long, counting both termini. The CDR3 sequence is CASSAMVGSGNTLYF.

The J gene is TRBJ2-1, the V gene TRBV28, with 9 bases that match TRBD2. V was pared by 3 bases and J by 9 bases, with 3 bases of the junction left unmatched. CDR1 is MDHEN, CDR2 SYDVKM, per germline. The length of the CDR3 is 13 residues. Here the CDR3 DNA reads TGTGCCAGCAGTTTCGGACTAGCGTCTGAGCAGTTCTTC. It encodes CASSFGLASEQFF.

Comments on this clonotype: This sequence may be a read error, since a much larger clone differs from it by one base. The chain combines TRBV11-2 with TRBJ2-7, with 9 bases matching TRBD2. Looked up from germline, CDR1 is SGHAT and CDR2 is FQNNGV. The length of the CDR3 is 11 residues. CDR3 region: CASCFSGSSYF. CDR3 bases: TGTGCCAGCTGCTTTAGCGGGAGTTCCTACTTC.

The chain links TRBV18 to TRBJ2-1, with 8 bases aligning to TRBD2. J was trimmed by 0 bases and V by 0 bases; bases with no gene match: 16. This CDR3 comprises 21 residues. Germline CDR1 reads KGHSH; CDR2 reads LQKENI. The CDR3 is CASSPPLPSGPGEGSYNEQFF. For the CDR3, the DNA is TGTGCCAGCTCACCACCCTTGCCTAGCGGGCCCGGGGAGGGCTCCTACAATGAGCAGTTCTTC.

This clonotype rates as medium-sized. This rearrangement joins TRBV29-1 to TRBJ1-4; D gene ambiguous. Germline CDR1 SQVTM, CDR2 ANQGSEA. V was cut by 4 bases and J by 0 bases, with 15 bases left in between. The CDR3 covers 16 residues. The CDR3 bases are TGCAGCGTTGCTCCCATGGGCGTTGCAACTAATGAAAAACTGTTTTTT. This encodes CSVAPMGVATNEKLFF.

By share, this clonotype counts as medium-sized. This chain uses TRBV7-9 with TRBJ2-1; D is uncertain. V was clipped by 5 bases and J by 4 bases, with 9 bases between them. The germline V gene has CDR1 SEHNR and CDR2 FQNEAQ (reference sequence). This CDR3 contains 13 residues. CDR3 amino acids: CASSTDRYNEQFF. The CDR3 nucleotides are TGTGCCAGCAGCACAGACCGATACAATGAGCAGTTCTTC. Together with reference TRBV7-9 and TRBJ2-1, the CDR3 gives the full variable domain: DTGVSQNPRHKITKRGQNVTFRCDPISEHNRLYWYRQTLGQGPEFLTYFQNEAQLEKSRLLSDRFSAERPKGSFSTLEIQRTEQGDSAMYLCASSTDRYNEQFFGPGTRLTVL.

This clonotype is termed medium-sized. This chain uses TRBV27 with TRBJ2-6; 9 bases align to TRBD1. After removal of 8 bases from V and 4 bases from J, the junction contained 9 bases not matched to a gene. Germline V lookup: CDR1 MNHEY, CDR2 SMNVEV (reference sequence). CDR3 size: 16 residues. CDR3 protein: CASRPGTGSGANVLTF. The CDR3 DNA reads TGTGCCAGCCGTCCCGGGACAGGGTCCGGGGCCAACGTCCTGACTTTC.

This clonotype was recorded many times. V usage is TRBV28 and J usage is TRBJ1-5; D may be TRBD1 (5 bases). Trimming took 0 bases from V and 6 from J, leaving 9 bases between them. The CDR3 covers 14 residues. The germline CDR1 and CDR2 sequences are MDHEN and SYDVKM. CDR3 bases: TGTGCCAGCAGTTTATGGGGGGTAGGTCAGCCCCAGCATTTT. Encoded protein: CASSLWGVGQPQHF.

Within the sample, this clonotype is medium-sized. The chain links TRBV25-1 to TRBJ2-7; 9 nucleotides align to TRBD1. CDR1 MGHDK and CDR2 SYGVNS come from the germline V gene. The CDR3 consists of 13 residues. Trimming removed 10 bases from V and 7 bases from J; junction bases left unmatched: 11. The CDR3 sequence: CATEAQGAREQYF. Here the CDR3 DNA reads TGTGCCACTGAAGCACAGGGGGCGAGGGAGCAGTACTTC.

At least ten counts were recorded for this clonotype. The chain is built from TRBV27 and TRBJ2-6; TRBD1 might be the D (5 bases). The CDR3 has 15 amino acids. The V and J ends lost 8 bases and 0 bases respectively, with 11 bases between them. CDR1 and CDR2 from the germline V gene are MNHEY and SMNVEV (reference sequence). CDR3 region: CASGQGISGANVLTF. CDR3 DNA: TGTGCCAGCGGGCAGGGTATCTCTGGGGCCAACGTCCTGACTTTC.

The chain carries TRBV7-9 and TRBJ2-4; 8 nucleotides line up with TRBD1. Germline CDR1 SEHNR, CDR2 FQNEAQ (reference sequence). With 5 bases clipped from V and 0 bases from J, the junction kept 3 bases outside the gene matches. The CDR3 runs 15 residues. CDR3 sequence reads: CASSTDREAKNIQYF. DNA for the CDR3: TGTGCCAGCAGCACGGACAGGGAAGCCAAAAACATTCAGTACTTC.

Details on this clonotype: Being one base from a much bigger clone, this may be a read error. V is TRBV27 and J is TRBJ2-3; 7 positions agree with TRBD2. The CDR3 spans 17 residues. Germline V gene data show CDR1 as MNHEY and CDR2 as SMNVEV (reference sequence). The CDR3 reads CASRPIKAGINTETQYF. The CDR3 DNA is TGTGCCAGCAGACCAATTAAAGCGGGGATAAACACAGAGACGCAGTATTTT.

This clonotype was seen at least ten times. The chain uses TRBV5-1 and TRBJ1-6; D is unclear. Germline V gives CDR1 SGHRS, CDR2 YFSETQ. Trimming removed 0 bases at V and 7 bases at J, with 11 bases between. CDR3 length: 15 residues. The CDR3: CASSLGPEANSPLHF. The CDR3 DNA is TGCGCCAGCAGCTTGGGTCCCGAGGCGAATTCACCCCTCCACTTT.

The chain carries TRBV6-1 and TRBJ2-1, with 10 bases matching TRBD2. CDR1 and CDR2 (germline): MNHNS, SASEGT. With 7 bases clipped from V and 2 bases from J, the junction kept 8 bases outside the gene matches. The CDR3 is 16 amino acids. CDR3 region: CASTKGLAGAYNEQFF. CDR3 coding DNA: TGTGCCAGCACCAAGGGGCTAGCGGGAGCCTACAATGAGCAGTTCTTC.

This clonotype was seen repeatedly, ten times or more. The chain links TRBV4-1 to TRBJ2-7; D not resolved. Germline loops: CDR1 MGHRA, CDR2 YSYEKL. V was pared by 0 bases and J by 3 bases, with 6 bases between. The CDR3 loop spans 13 amino acids. The CDR3 loop is CASSQENSYEQYF. In nucleotides, the CDR3 is TGCGCCAGCAGCCAAGAAAACAGCTACGAGCAGTACTTC.